This T cell receptor (beta chain) comes out of a study of CD8+ T cells in alopecia areata (dated by TCRdb to 2017 to 2018). Concerning the study at large: Treated patients were enrolled in an open-label pilot trial of oral tofacitinib, 5 to 10 mg twice daily, for moderate-to-severe alopecia areata. Patients received tofacitinib for 6 to 18 months and were then followed off drug for 6 months to check for delayed response and recurrence. Disease severity in treated patients was measured with the SALT score, which quantifies the percentage of affected scalp surface area. The study used high-throughput TCRbeta sequencing to examine T cell clonal expansion in alopecia areata, in both the C3H/HeJ mouse model and human patients. On the human side, TCRbeta sequencing was run on scalp tissue and on sorted CD4+ and CD8+ peripheral blood T cells from healthy controls and from alopecia areata patients with either patchy or totalis/universalis disease. Biopsies were taken from tofacitinib-treated patients at baseline and again at 4 and 24 weeks into treatment, and several of those patients also had a later scalp biopsy. Scalp clonality was compared among normal scalp (n=4), patchy alopecia areata scalp (n=8), and alopecia totalis/universalis scalp (n=8). RNA was extracted with the PAXgene miRNA kit for fixed scalp, the miRNeasy kit for PBMCs, and the RNeasy kit for mouse skin. TCRbeta CDR3 regions were amplified by immunoSEQ multiplex PCR with 35 Vbeta forward and 13 Jbeta reverse primers.

The meaning of the sample's treatment or condition label: oral pan-JAK inhibitor, 5-10 mg twice daily. Peripheral blood and lesional scalp punch biopsies were obtained from patients with alopecia areata. PBMCs were isolated by density centrifugation and stained for CD3, CD4 and CD8, after which CD4+ and CD8+ T cells were sorted on a FACSAria. Worth noting for this clone: This receptor's antigen is unknown. There are no base qualities to consult, and no much larger clone falls within one base.

The CDR3 goes from the cysteine to the phenylalanine over 16 residues. The sequence is cut down to CDR3 DNA, 48 bases in frame from base 1. The germline V gene specifies MGHRA as CDR1 and YSYEKL as CDR2. Ends trimmed: V by 0 bases, J by 5 bases; bases unmatched to a gene: 9. Library creation used the immunoSEQ multiplex PCR assay. RNA was extracted from all samples and reverse transcribed into cDNA, which served as template for TCR sequencing. SuperScript III was used to make first-strand cDNA, primed with a 2:1 mix of oligo-dT and random hexamers. A synthetic immune receptor repertoire was used to measure amplification bias, and any remaining bias was corrected computationally. Processing in the source paper ran as follows. After raw reads were preprocessed to remove errors, the CDR3 was defined following IMGT conventions as running from the conserved cysteine to phenylalanine. To get clonality, Shannon entropy was normalized by log2 of the number of productive unique TCRs and the result was subtracted from 1. Whether scalp clones were CD4 or CD8 was inferred by matching scalp TCRbeta sequences against CD4 and CD8 repertoires sorted from blood. TCRdb mirrors the immuneACCESS table, restricted to in-frame sequences. Some clones are absent from its copies; in checked studies, under half trace to an unresolved V gene, and the reason for the others is unknown. The DNA was the basis for D and trimming; V, J and clone size are from that table. In all, the sample holds approximately 100,000 clones, and roughly 56% of those were seen once. Clones ranked in the top ten supply about 17% of the sample.

What the research found in general, with its limitations: Many expanded lesional clones persisted in scalp and blood during tofacitinib treatment, which may partly explain relapse after stopping treatment. The treated cohort was small, with a single nonresponder, so links between baseline CD8+ expansion and response need larger studies. Shared TCR sequences between patients were less evident than in mice, which may be partly attributable to HLA diversity in the patient population. Scalp clonality and the number of expanded CD8+ clones among the top 100 scalp clones were significantly decreased by tofacitinib. Lesional scalp, especially in alopecia totalis/universalis, showed higher clonality and more expanded CD8+ clones than normal scalp, suggesting antigenic drive. Scalp TCR repertoire analysis is complicated because resident alphabeta T cells in normal human skin are also sequenced, whereas mouse skin is dominated by gammadelta T cells.

The rearranged segments are TRBV4-1 and TRBJ1-2; TRBD1 agrees with 7 junctional bases. The sample was CD8+ T cells sorted from blood, taken at approximately week 60, from a patient treated with tofacitinib. This sequence originates from a human donor with alopecia areata. The nucleotide sequence is TGCGCCAGCAGCCAAGATCGGAGACAGGGACTATATGGCTACACCTTC. Its translation reads: CASSQDRRQGLYGYTF.